The next 7 T cell receptor beta chains were all read from a single sample in a study of identifying expanded T cells in peripheral blood (dated by TCRdb to between 2018 and 2020). Library construction relied on the immunoSEQ multiplex PCR assay. TCRdb mirrors the immuneACCESS table, restricted to in-frame sequences. Some clones are absent from its copies; in checked studies, under half trace to an unresolved V gene, and the reason for the others is unknown. The sample table holds tens of thousands of clones, of which 88% were seen once. The ten largest account for around 4.1% of the sample. The sequenced sample was blood. These receptors were collected from a person between 18 and 75 years old in good health.

The V call is TRBV5-1, the J call TRBJ2-1; D remains ambiguous. Germline loops: CDR1 SGHRS, CDR2 YFSETQ. Deletions cut 4 bases from V and 0 bases from J, with 8 bases between. This CDR3 has 14 amino acids. This CDR3 reads CASSGPSSYNEQFF. CDR3 DNA: TGCGCCAGCAGCGGCCCGAGCTCCTACAATGAGCAGTTCTTC.

This chain links TRBV6-4 with TRBJ2-1; 9 nucleotides line up with TRBD2. V was pared by 2 bases and J by 8 bases, with 7 bases of the junction left unmatched. Germline V CDR1 and CDR2: MRHNA, SNTAGT. This CDR3 has 15 amino acids. The CDR3 loop is CASSDTLAGSDEQFF. DNA of the CDR3: TGTGCCAGCAGTGACACTCTAGCGGGATCGGATGAGCAGTTCTTC.

The chain links TRBV6-5 to TRBJ2-7; D is unclear. Germline lookup yields CDR1 MNHEY and CDR2 SVGAGI. The CDR3 runs 14 residues. Trimming cost V 1 base and J 0 bases, with 7 bases left between them. The CDR3 is CASSYYRSSYEQYF. The DNA of the CDR3 is TGTGCCAGCAGTTACTACCGGAGCTCCTACGAGCAGTACTTC.

J is TRBJ1-2 and V is TRBV23-1, with D tentatively TRBD1 (6 bases). TRBV23-1 is treated as an ORF (open reading frame) with a function not yet certain. V lost 6 bases and J lost 2, with 10 bases in between. This CDR3 region has 13 residues. The CDR3 is CASRIGQNYGYTF. In nucleotides, the CDR3 is TGCGCCAGCAGGATAGGACAGAACTATGGCTACACCTTC.

V gene TRBV5-1 combines with J gene TRBJ2-7; D is possibly TRBD2 (7 bases). The CDR3 runs 15 residues. V was pared by 2 bases and J by 7 bases, with 19 bases between. Per the germline V gene, CDR1 is SGHRS and CDR2 is YFSETQ. In DNA, the CDR3 is TGCGCCAGCAGCTTTCTAGCGGAGGGGGGCAGGGAGCAGTACTTC. Its translation is CASSFLAEGGREQYF.

This chain links TRBV30 with TRBJ2-5; D is perhaps TRBD2 (5 bases). The CDR3 is 12 amino acids. CDR1 and CDR2 (germline): GTSNPN, SVGIG (reference sequence). The V end was cut by 8 bases, the J end by 1 base, with 11 bases between. CDR3 nucleotide sequence: TGTGCCCTGACCCGGGGCCAAGAGACCCAGTACTTC. This gives the protein CALTRGQETQYF.

This clone came up once. This chain connects TRBV10-3 to TRBJ2-1; unclear D gene. The germline V gene encodes CDR1 ENHRY and CDR2 SYGVKD. CDR3 length equals 11 residues. Deletions cut 10 bases from V and 7 bases from J, with 11 bases between. CDR3 sequence (DNA): TGTGCCACCGCCTCGATGAATGAGCAGTTCTTC. This codes for CATASMNEQFF.